Below are 15 T cell receptor beta chains sequenced from a single sample in a study of T cell responses to AZD1222 COVID-19 vaccine. Repertoires were generated with immunoSEQ multiplex PCR, while TCRdb's copy carries only in-frame clones and drops some. The sample carries some 96,000 clones, about 88% recorded once. The specimen comprised peripheral blood, sampled on day 0 of AZD1222 vaccination. These receptors were obtained from an adult in good health.

The V and J genes are TRBV7-2 and TRBJ2-2, with D possibly being TRBD2 (5 bases). This CDR3 has 17 residues. Trimming removed 1 base at V and 4 bases at J, with 16 bases between. Looked up from germline, CDR1 is SGHTA and CDR2 is FQGNSA. The CDR3 DNA sequence: TGTGCCAGCAGCTTAGTATCCGGGAAAGTAGGCACCGGGGAGCTGTTTTTT. Encoded protein: CASSLVSGKVGTGELFF.

The genes are TRBV27 and TRBJ2-7, with a weak D call TRBD1 (6 bases). Germline V gives CDR1 MNHEY, CDR2 SMNVEV (reference sequence). With 5 bases removed from V and 6 bases from J, the gap between germline ends came to 14 bases. The CDR3 is 13 amino acids. CDR3 nucleotides: TGTGCCAGCAGTATCCACAGGGTAAGCGAGCAGTACTTC. Translated: CASSIHRVSEQYF.

The chain recombines TRBV5-1 with TRBJ2-5; 9 nucleotides agree with TRBD1. V was clipped by 6 bases and J by 5 bases; unmatched bases: 11. The CDR3 is made up of 15 amino acids. Germline V gene sequence: CDR1 SGHRS, CDR2 YFSETQ. The CDR3 region is CASTLDFDRGETQYF. The CDR3 coding sequence is TGCGCCAGCACCCTCGATTTTGACAGGGGGGAGACCCAGTACTTC.

V usage is TRBV7-9 and J usage is TRBJ1-4; no reliable D call. Per germline, CDR1 SEHNR and CDR2 FQNEAQ (reference sequence). V lost 7 bases and J lost 6, with 9 bases in between. The CDR3 is made up of 12 amino acids. The CDR3 protein is CASKKEDEKLFF. CDR3 nucleotide sequence: TGTGCCAGCAAGAAGGAGGATGAAAAACTGTTTTTT.

V usage is TRBV6-2 or TRBV6-3 and J usage is TRBJ1-4; D is undetermined. V dropped 6 bases and J dropped 5 bases, with 16 bases sitting between them. This CDR3 region has 15 residues. From germline, CDR1 is MNHEY and CDR2 SVGEGT. CDR3 residues: CASSRRTFLNEKLFF. The CDR3, as DNA: TGTGCCAGCAGCCGCCGGACGTTCCTAAATGAAAAACTGTTTTTT.

The CDR3 DNA reads as TGCGCCAGCCCTCGAAAGAACCAGGGGCCTCTTCCCCAGCATTTT. Its protein product is CASPRKNQGPLPQHF. The rearrangement uses TRBV23-1 and TRBJ1-5; possibly TRBD1 for D (6 bases). TRBV23-1 is given ORF status, its function remaining uncertain. V was pared by 8 bases and J by 10 bases, with 24 bases between. This CDR3 has 15 residues.

This rearrangement joins TRBV18 to TRBJ1-5, with D uncertain. V lost 6 bases and J 6 bases, leaving 9 bases between the germline ends. CDR1 and CDR2 (germline): KGHSH, LQKENI. This CDR3 contains 12 residues. Written as DNA, the CDR3 is TGTGCCAGCTCCCGAGAGCCTCAGCCCCAGCATTTT. It is translated as CASSREPQPQHF.

The chain is built from TRBV5-1 and TRBJ2-3; 7 positions match TRBD2. V lost 0 bases and J lost 2; bases outside the gene matches: 9. CDR1 is SGHRS and CDR2 is YFSETQ in the germline V gene. This CDR3 spans 17 amino acids. The CDR3 region is CASSLEPPGGFTDTQYF. The DNA of the CDR3 is TGCGCCAGCAGCTTGGAACCTCCGGGGGGATTCACAGATACGCAGTATTTT.

This chain connects TRBV5-6 to TRBJ2-4; D gene ambiguous. V was shortened by 0 bases and J by 1 base, with 8 bases between the two germline ends. The CDR3 loop spans 15 amino acids. Germline assignment: CDR1 SGHDT and CDR2 YYEEEE. The CDR3, as DNA: TGTGCCAGCAGCTTGGGTGGGGTGGCCAAAAACATTCAGTACTTC. Amino acid sequence: CASSLGGVAKNIQYF.

This chain joins TRBV6-6 and TRBJ2-7; D is unresolved. Germline loops: CDR1 MNHNY, CDR2 SVGAGI (reference sequence). V dropped 3 bases and J dropped 2 bases, with 11 bases sitting between them. The CDR3 consists of 14 residues. Written as DNA, the CDR3 is TGTGCCAGCAGTTATAGTCCAACGGCCTACGAGCAGTACTTC. Translation: CASSYSPTAYEQYF.

The chain employs TRBV6-1 and TRBJ1-1; no clear D gene. V was clipped by 3 bases and J by 1 base, with 3 bases between them. In germline, CDR1 is MNHNS, CDR2 SASEGT. This CDR3 contains 12 residues. CDR3 DNA sequence: TGTGCCAGCAGTGACCCGAACACTGAAGCTTTCTTT. Protein product: CASSDPNTEAFF.

The rearrangement uses TRBV3-1 (or the pseudogene TRBV3-2) and TRBJ1-2; D gene ambiguous. The ends were cut back, 4 bases at V and 4 bases at J, with 19 bases in the middle. The CDR3 consists of 16 residues. Germline CDR1 is LGHDT and CDR2 is YNNKEL (reference sequence). The CDR3, as DNA: TGTGCCAGCAGCCCCCGGGAGGTGCGGCTTTCCTATGGCTACACCTTC. Its protein product is CASSPREVRLSYGYTF.

This chain joins TRBV3-1 (or the pseudogene TRBV3-2) and TRBJ2-5; D perhaps matches TRBD2 (7 bases). Trimming took 0 bases from V and 5 from J, leaving 13 bases between them. CDR3 length: 15 residues. The germline V gene has CDR1 LGHDT and CDR2 YNNKEL (reference sequence). The CDR3 here is CASSQDPGGFETQYF. DNA of the CDR3: TGTGCCAGCAGCCAAGATCCGGGGGGCTTCGAGACCCAGTACTTC.

The gene calls are TRBV12-5 and TRBJ1-1, with unresolved D. Trimming stripped 0 bases from V and 10 bases from J, with 9 bases between. Germline V lookup: CDR1 LGHNT, CDR2 FRNRAP. This CDR3 spans 12 amino acids. For the CDR3, the DNA is TGTGCTAGTGGTTTGGTACCCCTCGGAGCTTTCTTT. Translated, it gives CASGLVPLGAFF.

The chain combines TRBV7-3 with TRBJ1-2; D is unresolved. Between the trimmed V and J ends, which lost 4 bases and 4 bases, there was a span of 7 bases. The germline V gene encodes CDR1 SGHTA and CDR2 FQGTGA. CDR3 length: 12 residues. The CDR3 sequence: CASSSGFYGYTF. For the CDR3, the DNA is TGTGCCAGCAGCTCCGGATTCTATGGCTACACCTTC.